A single sample is the source of the 26 T cell receptor beta chains below, sequenced in a study of T cell responses to AZD1222 COVID-19 vaccine. Sequencing used immunoSEQ multiplex PCR; TCRdb keeps in-frame clones, though not all of them. Of 90,000 to 150,000 clones in the sample, about nine tenths are singletons; the top ten hold approximately 8.1%. The material sequenced was peripheral blood, taken on day 0 of AZD1222 vaccination. These receptors came from an adult in good health.

The rearrangement uses TRBV11-2 and TRBJ1-2, with 7 nucleotides matching TRBD1. V lost 5 bases and J lost 3; bases outside the gene matches: 12. Germline-derived CDR1 and CDR2 are SGHAT and FQNNGV. The length of the CDR3 is 16 residues. CDR3 sequence reads: CASSALRGQSHYGYTF. CDR3 nucleotides: TGTGCCAGCAGCGCTCTCCGGGGACAGAGCCACTATGGCTACACCTTC. Full variable domain (rest looked up from reference TRBV11-2 and TRBJ1-2): EAGVAQSPRYKIIEKRQSVAFWCNPISGHATLYWYQQILGQGPKLLIQFQNNGVVDDSQLPKDRFSAERLKGVDSTLKIQPAKLEDSAVYLCASSALRGQSHYGYTFGSGTRLTVV.

The rearrangement uses TRBV29-1 and TRBJ2-7, with TRBD2 matching 7 bases. CDR1 is SQVTM and CDR2 is ANQGSEA in the germline V gene. J was trimmed by 0 bases and V by 4 bases; bases with no gene match: 6. The CDR3 extends over 14 amino acids. CDR3 coding DNA: TGCAGCGTTGGACGGCTAGCGGCCTCCTACGAGCAGTACTTC. Protein sequence: CSVGRLAASYEQYF.

The chain joins TRBV11-2 to TRBJ2-3; unclear D gene. V was pared by 1 base and J by 4 bases, with 6 bases between. This CDR3 region has 13 residues. The germline CDR1 and CDR2 sequences are SGHAT and FQNNGV. CDR3 DNA: TGTGCCAGCAGCTTAGGCCGCGCAGATACGCAGTATTTT. Protein sequence: CASSLGRADTQYF.

In this sample, this clone turned up once. The V call is TRBV19, the J call TRBJ1-2, with D unclear. The CDR3 is 11 residues long. The V gene lost 3 bases and the J gene lost 8 bases, with 7 bases spanning the gap. Looked up from germline, CDR1 is LNHDA and CDR2 is SQIVND (reference sequence). The CDR3, as DNA: TGTGCCAGTAGTATCGCCAGAGGCTACACCTTC. Its translation is CASSIARGYTF.

V gene TRBV19 combines with J gene TRBJ1-2; D is uncertain. CDR1 LNHDA and CDR2 SQIVND come from the germline V gene (reference sequence). This CDR3 comprises 15 residues. With 7 bases removed from V and 4 bases from J, the gap between germline ends came to 19 bases. CDR3 sequence: CASTQGSGQSYGYTF. The CDR3 DNA reads as TGTGCCAGTACCCAAGGGTCAGGCCAATCCTATGGCTACACCTTC.

This rearrangement joins TRBV5-1 to TRBJ1-6; 8 bases map to TRBD1. Germline V gene lookup returns CDR1 SGHRS and CDR2 YFSETQ. Trimming at V came to 4 bases and at J to 6 bases, leaving 6 bases not matched to a gene. The CDR3 is 15 residues long. CDR3 loop: CASSQGQGLNSPLHF. For the CDR3, the DNA is TGCGCCAGCAGCCAAGGACAGGGCCTTAATTCACCCCTCCACTTT.

This clone was observed a handful of times. The rearrangement joins TRBV5-1 to TRBJ1-4; D ambiguous. The V end was cut by 0 bases, the J end by 3 bases, with 9 bases between. This CDR3 contains 15 residues. CDR1 and CDR2 (germline): SGHRS, YFSETQ. The CDR3 DNA reads as TGCGCCAGCAGCTTGGCGGGGTCACCTAATGAAAAACTGTTTTTT. The encoded protein is CASSLAGSPNEKLFF.

The chain carries TRBV10-1 and TRBJ2-3, with 9 bases that match TRBD2. Germline V CDR1 and CDR2: WNHNN, SYGVQD (reference sequence). The CDR3 extends over 16 amino acids. The trim removed 0 bases at V and 6 bases at J, leaving 7 bases unmatched. The CDR3 nucleotides read TGCGCCAGCAGTGAGTCGTGGCTAGCGGGACGGGATACGCAGTATTTT. Residues: CASSESWLAGRDTQYF.

Worth noting for this clone: This sample includes further DNA sequences coding for the same CDR3. CDR3 DNA: TGTGCCTGGAGTGTAGGACAGGCCTCCGAGCAGTACTTC. The encoded protein is CAWSVGQASEQYF. The gene calls are TRBV30 and TRBJ2-7, with 7 bases lining up with TRBD1. This CDR3 spans 13 amino acids. The germline V gene encodes CDR1 GTSNPN and CDR2 SVGIG (reference sequence). The trim removed 0 bases at V and 6 bases at J, leaving 5 bases unmatched.

The DNA for the CDR3 is TGTGCCAGCAGCGTAGGGCAGGGGCCTGCCAACGAGCAGTACTTC. Residues: CASSVGQGPANEQYF. This chain links TRBV9 with TRBJ2-7; D possibly corresponds to TRBD1 (6 bases). V lost 0 bases to trimming and J lost 5 bases, with 15 bases between them. CDR3 length equals 15 residues. Germline V lookup: CDR1 SGDLS, CDR2 YYNGEE.

V gene TRBV6-6 combines with J gene TRBJ1-2; weak D call: TRBD1 (6 bases). CDR1 is MNHNY and CDR2 is SVGAGI in the germline V gene (reference sequence). The length of the CDR3 is 16 residues. V was pared by 5 bases and J by 3 bases, with 19 bases between. In DNA form, the CDR3 reads TGTGCCAGCAGTCCCTTCCCGGGACACCGAGACTATGGCTACACCTTC. It is translated as CASSPFPGHRDYGYTF.

The chain joins TRBV4-2 to TRBJ2-3; 14 bases fit TRBD2. This CDR3 is 17 amino acids long. CDR1 LGHNA and CDR2 YNFKEQ come from the germline V gene. J lost 1 base, V lost 0 bases, and 0 bases had no gene match. CDR3 in amino acids: CASSQEGLAGGTDTQYF. The CDR3 coding sequence is TGTGCCAGCAGCCAAGAGGGACTAGCGGGGGGCACAGATACGCAGTATTTT.

The chain uses TRBV27 and TRBJ2-5; 9 nucleotides agree with TRBD1. The CDR3 is 13 residues long. Germline loops: CDR1 MNHEY, CDR2 SMNVEV (reference sequence). The V segment lost 8 bases and the J segment 4 bases; nucleotides outside the gene matches: 5. CDR3 nucleotides: TGTGCCAGCGGGGGACAGGGAAGAGAGACCCAGTACTTC. The encoded protein is CASGGQGRETQYF.

This clone was found once. The chain couples TRBV3-1 (or the pseudogene TRBV3-2) to TRBJ2-3, with a weak D call TRBD1 (7 bases). CDR1 is LGHDT, CDR2 YNNKEL, per germline (reference sequence). V was shortened by 2 bases and J by 2 bases, with 17 bases between the two germline ends. CDR3 length: 17 residues. The CDR3 loop reads CASSQPRRDRSTDTQYF. The CDR3 DNA reads TGTGCCAGCAGCCAACCAAGGAGGGACAGATCCACAGATACGCAGTATTTT.

The chain joins TRBV5-4 to TRBJ1-5; 9 nucleotides agree with TRBD1. Germline CDR1 reads SGHNT; CDR2 reads YYREEE (reference sequence). Trimming removed 3 bases from V and 3 bases from J; junction bases left unmatched: 4. The CDR3 length is 15 residues. The DNA of the CDR3 is TGTGCCAGCAGCTGGGGGACAGGGCACAATCAGCCCCAGCATTTT. Translation gives CASSWGTGHNQPQHF.

The gene calls are TRBV28 and TRBJ1-2, with a tentative D call TRBD1 (6 bases). This CDR3 region has 13 residues. The V and J ends lost 4 bases and 4 bases respectively, with 10 bases between them. Per the germline V gene, CDR1 is MDHEN and CDR2 is SYDVKM. The DNA of the CDR3 is TGTGCCAGCAGTTACGGGGGCGGCTATGGCTACACCTTC. This encodes CASSYGGGYGYTF.

The V call is TRBV4-2, the J call TRBJ1-2; D call uncertain. The CDR3 runs to 16 residues. Germline V gene data show CDR1 as LGHNA and CDR2 as YNFKEQ. Trimming shortened V by 1 base and J by 5 bases, and 17 bases separated the two germline ends. The CDR3 here is CASSQGVGREWYGYTF. CDR3 bases: TGTGCCAGCAGCCAAGGTGTGGGTAGGGAATGGTATGGCTACACCTTC.

The chain joins TRBV3-1 (or the pseudogene TRBV3-2) to TRBJ2-7; the match to TRBD2 covers 12 bases. Germline loops: CDR1 LGHDT, CDR2 YNNKEL (reference sequence). The V and J ends lost 6 bases and 3 bases, in that order; junction bases with no gene match: 3. The CDR3 sequence is 14 residues long. In DNA, the CDR3 is TGTGCCAGCAGGGCGACTAGCGGGAGCTACGAGCAGTACTTC. Protein product: CASRATSGSYEQYF.

The rearrangement uses TRBV15 and TRBJ1-5; D unresolved. The CDR3 runs to 15 residues. The ends were cut back, 5 bases at V and 1 base at J, with 12 bases in the middle. Germline values: CDR1 LNHNV, CDR2 YYDKDF (reference sequence). The CDR3 sequence is CATSPSGVSNQPQHF. CDR3 in DNA: TGTGCCACCAGCCCCTCCGGGGTAAGCAATCAGCCCCAGCATTTT.

The chain carries TRBV6-2 or TRBV6-3 and TRBJ1-1, with 8 bases matching TRBD1. The germline V gene encodes CDR1 MNHEY and CDR2 SVGEGT. J was trimmed by 4 bases and V by 2 bases; bases with no gene match: 9. The CDR3 is made up of 16 amino acids. The CDR3 DNA reads TGTGCCAGCAGTTACCCTGGACAGGGAAGGGGCACTGAAGCTTTCTTT. As protein: CASSYPGQGRGTEAFF.

V usage is TRBV9 and J usage is TRBJ2-7; TRBD1 matches at 8 bases. V shed 4 bases, J shed 3 bases, and the junction held 9 bases outside the gene matches. The CDR3 extends over 15 amino acids. Germline CDR1 and CDR2: SGDLS and YYNGEE. CDR3 loop: CASSMTGVGFYEQYF. For the CDR3, the DNA is TGTGCCAGCAGCATGACAGGGGTAGGTTTCTACGAGCAGTACTTC.

The chain joins TRBV15 to TRBJ2-1, with D tentatively TRBD2 (5 bases). CDR1 and CDR2 (germline): LNHNV, YYDKDF (reference sequence). This CDR3 region has 14 residues. The V gene lost 0 bases and the J gene lost 8 bases, with 11 bases spanning the gap. The CDR3 nucleotides are TGTGCCACCAGCAGAGATGCCGGGATCGATGAGCAGTTCTTC. Its protein is CATSRDAGIDEQFF.

The chain has TRBV4-3 and TRBJ2-3; D possibly corresponds to TRBD2 (5 bases). Trimming cost V 5 bases and J 0 bases, with 6 bases left between them. Germline lookup yields CDR1 LGHNA and CDR2 YSLEER. CDR3 length equals 13 residues. CDR3 coding DNA: TGCGCCAGCAGCGGCGGGAGCACAGATACGCAGTATTTT. Amino acid sequence: CASSGGSTDTQYF.

The chain has TRBV18 and TRBJ2-1; the match to TRBD2 covers 8 bases. Germline CDR1 is KGHSH and CDR2 is LQKENI. The J segment lost 0 bases and the V segment lost 0 bases, leaving 1 base of the junction unmatched. CDR3 size: 16 residues. The CDR3 spells CASSPPLAVSYNEQFF. DNA of the CDR3: TGTGCCAGCTCACCACCACTAGCGGTCTCCTACAATGAGCAGTTCTTC.

This clone appeared once. CDR3 loop: CAIATGNSNQPQHF. Here the CDR3 DNA reads TGTGCCATCGCGACAGGGAATAGCAATCAGCCCCAGCATTTT. This chain joins TRBV28 and TRBJ1-5; 7 nucleotides line up with TRBD1. The CDR3 sequence is 14 residues long. V shed 10 bases, J shed 0 bases, and the junction held 6 bases outside the gene matches. Germline CDR1 is MDHEN and CDR2 is SYDVKM.

In DNA, the CDR3 is TGTGCCAGCTCGCCTCCGGGACAGTATCTTTTCGAGCAGTACTTC. Its translation is CASSPPGQYLFEQYF. This rearrangement joins TRBV18 to TRBJ2-7; TRBD1 agrees at 7 bases. The V gene end was trimmed by 6 bases and the J gene end by 6 bases; junction bases not matched to a gene: 14. This CDR3 contains 15 residues. The germline CDR1 and CDR2 sequences are KGHSH and LQKENI. The full variable domain, with the rest looked up from reference TRBV18 and TRBJ2-7, is NAGVMQNPRHLVRRRGQEARLRCSPMKGHSHVYWYRQLPEEGLKFMVYLQKENIIDESGMPKERFSAEFPKEGPSILRIQQVVRGDSAAYFCASSPPGQYLFEQYFGPGTRLTVT.